This T cell receptor beta chain is from a study of cytomegalovirus exposure and HLA in healthy donors. A remark on this clone: The antigen remains unidentified.

In nominal health when sampled, donors likely had unrecorded immune exposures nonetheless. The PCR made use of 60 Vbeta and 13 Jbeta primers. Repertoires were generated with immunoSEQ multiplex PCR, while TCRdb's copy carries only in-frame clones and drops some. The data contain about 78,000 clones, approximately 72% of them seen just once; the ten biggest clones take up approximately 10%. Study-wide findings and caveats: Across donors, most TCRs were seen rarely, yet some public ones were widespread. Excluded: some indistinguishable V segments such as TRBV6-2 and TRBV6-3.

Germline CDR1 is MNHEY and CDR2 is SVGAGI. This CDR3 contains 13 residues. The V and J ends lost 6 bases and 3 bases respectively, with 11 bases between them. The chain joins TRBV6-5 to TRBJ1-2; no definite D call. The specimen sequenced was PBMCs. The TCR was taken from a middle-aged woman in good health and CMV-seropositive. CDR3 sequence (DNA): TGTGCCAGCAGCTCCGGAGCGGACTATGGCTACACCTTC. It codes for CASSSGADYGYTF.